This paragraph reports one T cell receptor (beta chain). TCRdb called the RT-PCR reads again in MiXCR, with one record for every CDR3 protein. The repertoire consists of about 700,000 distinct CDR3 sequences, with approximately 14% occurring once and the leading ten covering 3.6%. Germline CDR1 reads LGHDT; CDR2 reads YNNKEL (reference sequence). This CDR3 has 14 residues. Trimming took off 5 bases at V and 5 bases at J, with 12 bases between the two ends. The specimen was memory CD4+ T cells from blood. This chain links TRBV3-1 with TRBJ2-2, with D uncertain. The sequence was obtained from a female donor in good health, serving as a healthy control. CDR3 sequence: CASSIRGVTGELFF. CDR3 sequence (DNA): TGTGCCAGCAGCATACGAGGAGTAACCGGGGAGCTGTTTTTT.